This T cell receptor (beta chain) was observed in a study of T cells in Graves' hyperthyroidism and ophthalmopathy. Findings and caveats of the study: Ophthalmopathy could be told apart from stable hyperthyroidism with a 13 V-J model.

Germline V gene sequence: CDR1 LNHDA, CDR2 SQIVND (reference sequence). This CDR3 is 13 amino acids long. With 3 bases removed from V and 8 bases from J, the gap between germline ends came to 11 bases. There were TCR beta CDR3 regions amplified from RNA transcripts. Researchers ran a first-round RT-PCR on the TCR CDR3 using the HTBI primer set. TCRdb ran MiXCR on the multiplex PCR reads and lists one entry per CDR3 protein. The sample yields hundreds of thousands of distinct CDR3 sequences, approximately 15% seen once. This clonotype was seen only a few times. As yet, its antigen is unknown. The receptor was isolated from a woman aged 18 to 35 with Graves' hyperthyroidism. Sequencing input: blood. This rearrangement joins TRBV19 to TRBJ1-3; D gene unclear. The CDR3 loop is CASSIRHMDTIYF. Here the CDR3 DNA reads TGTGCCAGTAGTATTAGGCACATGGACACCATATATTTT.